This note documents a single T cell receptor (beta chain) sequence. This specimen belongs to a study of blood T cell repertoires in COVID-19. Germline V gene lookup returns CDR1 SGHRS and CDR2 YFSETQ. The CDR3 consists of 15 residues. The J segment lost 5 bases and the V segment lost 3 bases, leaving 9 bases of the junction unmatched. TCRdb's table, derived via immunoSEQ multiplex PCR, lists solely in-frame clones and lacks some. This sample carries around 400,000 clones, more than 75% of them seen once, and the ten largest clones take approximately 2.4%. The sequenced material came from peripheral blood. The rearrangement uses TRBV5-1 and TRBJ2-5, with TRBD1 matching over 8 bases. This receptor was taken from a woman aged 60-75 years with COVID-19, enrolled during active disease. The CDR3, as DNA: TGCGCCAGCAGCTACTCCCCCAGGGGGCAGGAGACCCAGTACTTC. Translation: CASSYSPRGQETQYF.